This is a list of T cell receptor beta chains from one sample in a study of blood T cell repertoires in COVID-19. The protocol was immunoSEQ multiplex PCR, while the TCRdb copy is restricted to in-frame clones and leaves out a portion. This sample carries approximately 500,000 clones, roughly 90% of them seen once, and the ten largest clones take 1.5% to 2%. Source material: PBMCs or T cells enriched from blood (not recorded which). The origin of the receptors is a woman aged 35 to 49 who had recovered from COVID-19. The CDR3 runs from the conserved cysteine through the conserved F or W. D genes are given only for firm matches. Some rows have no size entry. The others give once, few or many, or a class for an expanded clone.

V	J	D	size	DNA	CDR3
TRBV15	TRBJ2-5	TRBD1	NA	TGTGCCACCAGCAGAGTACCGAGACAGGGGGAGACCCAGTACTTC	CATSRVPRQGETQYF
TRBV11-3	TRBJ2-5	TRBD1	NA	TGTGCCAGCAGCTATGACAGGGCACCGGACTTC	CASSYDRAPDF
TRBV4-1	TRBJ2-1	NA	NA	TGCGCCAGCAGCCAAGGGGACTCCAGCTCCTACAATGAGCAGTTCTTC	CASSQGDSSSYNEQFF
TRBV2	TRBJ2-1	TRBD2	NA	TGTGCCAGCAGTGAAGCAGGACTAGTCGATGAGCAGTTCTTC	CASSEAGLVDEQFF
TRBV20-1	TRBJ1-1	NA	NA	TGCAGTGCCCCGGAAGCTTTCTTT	CSAPEAFF
TRBV7-2	TRBJ2-7	NA	NA	TGTGCCAGCAGCTTAGACTTAGCGGTTAACGAGCAGTACTTC	CASSLDLAVNEQYF
TRBV7-9	TRBJ1-6	TRBD1	NA	TGTGCCAGCAGCTTACTAGGGGGCGCGGGGAATTCACCCCTCCACTTT	CASSLLGGAGNSPLHF
TRBV18	TRBJ2-7	NA	NA	TGTGCCAGCTCACCAACCGCAGGGGATACCTACGAGCAGTACTTC	CASSPTAGDTYEQYF
TRBV19	TRBJ1-5	NA	NA	TGTGCCAGTAGTCCGCGGCTCAATCAGCCCCAGCATTTT	CASSPRLNQPQHF
TRBV6-4	TRBJ1-5	TRBD1	NA	TGTGCCAGCAGTCCAGATACAGGGGAAAATCAGCCCCAGCATTTT	CASSPDTGENQPQHF
TRBV3-1/TRBV3-2	TRBJ2-3	TRBD2	NA	TGTGCCAGCAGCTCGGAGCGGGACCCATCCTTCCGCACGATGGTTAGCACAGATACGCAGTATTTT	CASSSERDPSFRTMVSTDTQYF
TRBV2	TRBJ1-1	TRBD1	NA	TGTGCCAGCAGACCCGGGACAGCTGAAGCTTTCTTT	CASRPGTAEAFF
TRBV28	TRBJ2-1	TRBD2	once	TGTGCCAGCAGTCTCCCCGCCACGGGGACTAGCTATTACAATGAGCAGTTCTTC	CASSLPATGTSYYNEQFF
TRBV24-1	TRBJ2-7	NA	NA	TGTGCCACCAGTGATAGTAACTCGCGGTACGAGCAGTACTTC	CATSDSNSRYEQYF
TRBV30	TRBJ1-2	TRBD1	NA	TGTGCCGGCCCTGCTAAAGGGACAGCCGGGGTATATGGCTACACCTTC	CAGPAKGTAGVYGYTF
TRBV7-8	TRBJ1-5	NA	NA	TGTGCCAGCAGCCAAAAGGGACAACGGCTAGGTTCTCAGCCCCAGCATTTT	CASSQKGQRLGSQPQHF
TRBV3-1/TRBV3-2	TRBJ2-1	NA	NA	TGTGCCAGCAGCCCAGGCAATGAGCAGTTCTTC	CASSPGNEQFF
TRBV29-1	TRBJ2-5	NA	NA	TGCAGCGTTCTTCTAGGGGCAGAGACCCAGTACTTC	CSVLLGAETQYF
TRBV5-1	TRBJ2-5	TRBD2	NA	TGCGCCAGCAGCTTGGCGGCGGGAGTTAAAGAGACCCAGTACTTC	CASSLAAGVKETQYF
TRBV4-3	TRBJ1-2	TRBD1	NA	TGCGCCAGCAGTCAAAGGGACAGGGATCAGTCTAACTATGGCTACACCTTC	CASSQRDRDQSNYGYTF
TRBV5-1	TRBJ1-5	NA	NA	TGCGCCAGCAGCTCCGGTCTTAGCAATCAGCCCCAGCATTTT	CASSSGLSNQPQHF
TRBV7-6	TRBJ2-7	NA	once	TGTGCCAGTGCTAATGGGGGGTCCTACGAGCAGTACTTC	CASANGGSYEQYF
TRBV12-5	TRBJ1-1	NA	NA	TGTGCTAGTGGTTTGGAATACCAGGGCACTGAAGCTTTCTTT	CASGLEYQGTEAFF
TRBV3-1/TRBV3-2	TRBJ1-2	TRBD1	few	TGTGCCAGCAGCCCCGCGGGACAGCGGGGCTACACCTTC	CASSPAGQRGYTF
TRBV13	TRBJ1-2	TRBD1	NA	TGTGCCAGCAGCTTTTTCGACAGGGTGGTAGGCTACACCTTC	CASSFFDRVVGYTF
TRBV2	TRBJ2-1	TRBD2	few	TGTGCCACCGTGACTAGCGGTTACAATGAGCAGTTCTTC	CATVTSGYNEQFF
TRBV3-1/TRBV3-2	TRBJ1-2	TRBD1	NA	TGTGCCAGCAGCCAAGATGCGGGGACAGGGGTTGGCTACACCTTC	CASSQDAGTGVGYTF
TRBV5-4	TRBJ2-3	NA	once	TGTGCCAGCAGCTTCTTCTTGACGGGAAAACCGGCCACAGATACGCAGTATTTT	CASSFFLTGKPATDTQYF
TRBV7-2	TRBJ2-1	TRBD2	once	TGTGCCAGCAGCTTAGATAGCGGGGAGTACAATGAGCAGTTCTTC	CASSLDSGEYNEQFF
TRBV2	TRBJ1-4	NA	NA	TGTGCCAGCAGTGAACGGCAGGTTTGGGAAAAACTGTTTTTT	CASSERQVWEKLFF
TRBV12-5	TRBJ2-7	NA	few	TGTGCTAGTGGCCAGCCCGGGGGTACCTACGAGCAGTACTTC	CASGQPGGTYEQYF
TRBV29-1	TRBJ2-1	TRBD2	NA	TGCAGCGTCGCTACTCTAGCGGGAGTTCTCAATGAGCAGTTCTTC	CSVATLAGVLNEQFF
TRBV7-8	TRBJ2-2	NA	NA	TGTGCCAGCAGACCTAGCAACCGGGAGCTGTTTTTT	CASRPSNRELFF
TRBV3-1/TRBV3-2	TRBJ2-1	TRBD1	NA	TGTGCCAGCAGGCCCCTAGAGGGGGCGGTAAGTGAGCAGTTCTTC	CASRPLEGAVSEQFF
TRBV5-8	TRBJ2-7	TRBD2	NA	TGTGCCAGCAGCTTGGAGGCAGCGGGAGGGGGCGAGCAGTACTTC	CASSLEAAGGGEQYF
TRBV5-5	TRBJ1-3	TRBD1	NA	TGTGCCAGCGGGGACAGGAACTCTGGAAACACCATATATTTT	CASGDRNSGNTIYF
TRBV27	TRBJ1-5	TRBD1	NA	TGTGCCAGCAGTTTCACAGGGGGCGTGCATCAGCCCCAGCATTTT	CASSFTGGVHQPQHF
TRBV28	TRBJ1-2	NA	NA	TGTGCCAGCAGTTTGAAGGGGAACTATGGCTACACCTTC	CASSLKGNYGYTF
TRBV7-2	TRBJ1-2	TRBD1	NA	TGTGCCAGCAGCCCAAGTACAGGGGGCCTCTATGGCTACACCTTC	CASSPSTGGLYGYTF
TRBV27	TRBJ1-5	NA	NA	TGTGCCAGCAGTTTTACACAGGGCCCAGGGACAAACCAGCCCCAGCATTTT	CASSFTQGPGTNQPQHF
TRBV25-1	TRBJ1-6	NA	NA	TGTGCCAGCTGCAGGGGTAATTCACCCCTCCACTTT	CASCRGNSPLHF
TRBV27	TRBJ2-1	TRBD2	NA	TGTGCCAGCAGTTTATGGTTAGCTACTAGCGGGGAAACGCAGTTCTTC	CASSLWLATSGETQFF
TRBV6-5	TRBJ1-2	TRBD1	NA	TGTGCCAGCAGAACCCGGGACAGGCCCTATGGCTACACCTTC	CASRTRDRPYGYTF
TRBV13	TRBJ1-4	NA	NA	TGTGCCAGCAGCTGGAGACGGTTCGGTGGAAAACTGTTTTTT	CASSWRRFGGKLFF
TRBV7-2	TRBJ2-2	TRBD1	NA	TGTGCCAGCAGCTTAGTGGGGACAGGGGGGAGCACCGGGGAGCTGTTTTTT	CASSLVGTGGSTGELFF
TRBV5-1	TRBJ1-3	NA	NA	TGCGCCAGCAGCTCCGAGGGTTCTGGAAACACCATATATTTT	CASSSEGSGNTIYF
TRBV7-8	TRBJ1-1	NA	NA	TGTGCCAGCAGCTCCGACAGGCAGGACCAAAAGGCTTTCTTT	CASSSDRQDQKAFF
TRBV18	TRBJ2-5	TRBD2	NA	TGTGCCAGCTCACCACCGGGGACTAGAGAGACCCAGTACTTC	CASSPPGTRETQYF